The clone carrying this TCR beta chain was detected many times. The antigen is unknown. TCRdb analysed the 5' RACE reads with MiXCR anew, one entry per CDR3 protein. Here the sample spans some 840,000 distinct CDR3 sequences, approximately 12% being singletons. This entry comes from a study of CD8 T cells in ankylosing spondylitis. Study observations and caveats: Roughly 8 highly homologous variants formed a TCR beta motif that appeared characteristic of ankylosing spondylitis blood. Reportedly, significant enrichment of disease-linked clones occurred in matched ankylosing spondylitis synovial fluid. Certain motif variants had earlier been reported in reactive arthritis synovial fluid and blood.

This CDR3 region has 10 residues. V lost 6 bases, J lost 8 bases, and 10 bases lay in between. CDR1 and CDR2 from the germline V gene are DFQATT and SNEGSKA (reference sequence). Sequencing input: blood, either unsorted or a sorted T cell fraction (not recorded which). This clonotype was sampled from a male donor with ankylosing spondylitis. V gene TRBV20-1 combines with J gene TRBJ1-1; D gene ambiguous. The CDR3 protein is CSAYTTEAFF. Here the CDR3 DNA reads TGCAGTGCCTACACTACCGAAGCTTTCTTT.